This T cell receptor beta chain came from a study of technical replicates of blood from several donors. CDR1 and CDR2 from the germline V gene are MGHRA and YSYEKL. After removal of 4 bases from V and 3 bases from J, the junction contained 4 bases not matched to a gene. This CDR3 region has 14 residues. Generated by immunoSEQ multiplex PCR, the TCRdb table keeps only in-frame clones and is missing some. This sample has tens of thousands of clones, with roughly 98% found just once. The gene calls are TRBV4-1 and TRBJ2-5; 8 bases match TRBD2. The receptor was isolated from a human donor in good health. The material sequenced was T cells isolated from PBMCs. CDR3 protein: CASSLIAGKETQYF. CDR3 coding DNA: TGCGCCAGCAGCCTTATAGCGGGGAAAGAGACCCAGTACTTC.